Presented here are 16 T cell receptor beta chains from one specimen sequenced in a study of identical twins. TCRdb re-called the 5' RACE reads with MiXCR, one entry per CDR3 protein. The data contain hundreds of thousands of distinct CDR3 sequences, around 12% of them seen just once; the ten biggest clones take up around 1.5%. This sample also belongs to another study, concerning yellow fever vaccine responses in identical twins.

The sequenced sample was PBMCs. The receptors were gathered from a woman between 18 and 30 years old in good health.

A few counts support this clonotype. The V and J genes are TRBV9 and TRBJ2-1; 8 bases map to TRBD2. V shed 4 bases, J shed 7 bases, and the junction held 13 bases outside the gene matches. The CDR3 is 16 amino acids. CDR1 is SGDLS, CDR2 YYNGEE, per germline. CDR3 sequence (DNA): TGTGCCAGCAGCAAATACCGGGGACTAGTACAAAATGAGCAGTTCTTC. Its protein is CASSKYRGLVQNEQFF.

The chain combines TRBV12-3 or TRBV12-4 with TRBJ2-2; tentatively, D is TRBD1 (7 bases). V lost 6 bases, J lost 7 bases, and 21 bases lay in between. The CDR3 totals 16 residues. Here the CDR3 DNA reads TGTGCCAGCAGACCCAGATCAGGGGGGCAGGGCGGGGAGCTGTTTTTT. This translates into CASRPRSGGQGGELFF.

This sequence joins TRBV7-8 and TRBJ2-7, with 10 bases lining up with TRBD1. The CDR3 has 16 residues. With 2 bases clipped from V and 0 bases from J, the junction kept 4 bases outside the gene matches. The germline CDR1 and CDR2 sequences are SGHVS and FQNEAQ. The CDR3 loop reads CASSLPGQGDSYEQYV. The CDR3 nucleotides read TGTGCCAGCAGCTTACCTGGACAGGGGGACTCCTACGAGCAGTACGTC.

This clonotype showed up just a few times. The chain recombines TRBV20-1 with TRBJ1-5; D is unresolved. The CDR3 spans 13 residues. Trimming shortened V by 3 bases and J by 5 bases, and 11 bases separated the two germline ends. From germline, CDR1 is DFQATT and CDR2 SNEGSKA (reference sequence). Here the CDR3 DNA reads TGCAGTGCTAGGGGCAGAGGAGATCAGCCCCAGCATTTT. This gives the protein CSARGRGDQPQHF.

The chain employs TRBV7-2 and TRBJ2-5, with TRBD2 as a possible D gene (7 bases). This CDR3 spans 15 amino acids. CDR1 is SGHTA, CDR2 FQGNSA, per germline. Trimming pared 3 bases from V and 2 bases from J, leaving 13 bases between. The CDR3 reads CASSLVGGGQETQYF. In DNA form, the CDR3 reads TGTGCCAGCAGCTTGGTAGGGGGGGGGCAAGAGACCCAGTACTTC.

A few counts support this clonotype. The V and J genes are TRBV12-3 or TRBV12-4 and TRBJ2-1; D ambiguous. The length of the CDR3 is 11 residues. V shed 3 bases and J shed 9 bases, with 6 bases lying between them. As DNA, the CDR3 is TGTGCCAGCAGTTTCCATCTTGAGCAGTTCTTC. This encodes CASSFHLEQFF.

The chain carries TRBV27 and TRBJ1-5; unclear D gene. The length of the CDR3 is 15 residues. Germline CDR1 and CDR2: MNHEY and SMNVEV (reference sequence). V gave up 4 bases and J gave up 0 bases, with 10 bases separating them. CDR3 sequence reads: CASSSGIYSNQPQHF. The CDR3 bases are TGTGCCAGCAGTTCCGGGATCTATAGCAATCAGCCCCAGCATTTT.

Here the CDR3 reads CASSPRLLARDEQFF. The CDR3 DNA follows: TGTGCCAGCAGTCCACGACTACTAGCTAGGGATGAGCAGTTCTTC. This sequence joins TRBV27 and TRBJ2-1; D possibly corresponds to TRBD2 (6 bases). The CDR3 totals 15 residues. CDR1 and CDR2 (germline): MNHEY, SMNVEV (reference sequence). V was clipped by 5 bases and J by 8 bases, with 19 bases between them.

The rearrangement joins TRBV6-1 to TRBJ2-1; TRBD2 agrees at 13 bases. The CDR3 consists of 18 residues. Germline CDR1 MNHNS, CDR2 SASEGT. V was clipped by 6 bases and J by 0 bases; unmatched bases: 8. CDR3 amino acids: CASRDGTSGVTSYNEQFF. CDR3 nucleotides: TGTGCCAGCAGAGATGGGACTAGCGGGGTTACCTCCTACAATGAGCAGTTCTTC.

This clonotype was seen a few times. This chain uses TRBV4-1 with TRBJ2-3, with a weak D call TRBD2 (5 bases). Germline V lookup: CDR1 MGHRA, CDR2 YSYEKL. The CDR3 consists of 15 residues. Trimming cost V 0 bases and J 4 bases, with 11 bases left between them. CDR3 sequence: CASSQEGLASDTQYF. DNA of the CDR3: TGCGCCAGCAGCCAAGAAGGGCTAGCCTCAGATACGCAGTATTTT.

This clonotype was seen a few times. This chain joins TRBV7-9 and TRBJ1-4; the D is unclear. The germline V gene has CDR1 SEHNR and CDR2 FQNEAQ (reference sequence). The CDR3 runs to 17 residues. The germline V and J ends were trimmed by 6 bases and 0 bases, with 17 bases remaining between them. CDR3 in amino acids: CASSSELQNPTNEKLFF. The DNA of the CDR3 is TGTGCCAGCAGTTCTGAGTTACAGAACCCAACTAATGAAAAACTGTTTTTT.

The V call is TRBV10-1, the J call TRBJ2-1; D not resolved. Trimming left V 0 bases short and J 4 bases short, with 7 bases between. Germline CDR1 reads WNHNN; CDR2 reads SYGVQD (reference sequence). This CDR3 has 14 amino acids. CDR3 region: CASSESLVYNEQFF. The CDR3 DNA reads TGCGCCAGCAGTGAGTCGCTAGTGTACAATGAGCAGTTCTTC.

The J gene is TRBJ2-2, the V gene TRBV12-3 or TRBV12-4, with D maybe TRBD2 (7 bases). CDR3 length: 18 residues. The CDR3 reads CTRRYRARGLNNTGELFF. The DNA of the CDR3 is TGTACCCGCAGGTATCGAGCCAGGGGACTAAATAACACCGGGGAGCTGTTTTTT.

This clonotype has a handful of counts. This chain links TRBV29-1 with TRBJ1-2, with a weak D call TRBD1 (6 bases). This CDR3 region has 13 residues. V was cut by 4 bases and J by 3 bases, with 12 bases left in between. Germline CDR1 SQVTM, CDR2 ANQGSEA. In DNA form, the CDR3 reads TGCAGCGTTGGAGCCGGACAGCACTATGGCTACACCTTC. Translating it yields CSVGAGQHYGYTF.

The chain joins TRBV10-3 to TRBJ2-3; the D gene is possibly TRBD1 (6 bases). V lost 7 bases and J lost 5, with 10 bases in between. The germline V gene has CDR1 ENHRY and CDR2 SYGVKD. The CDR3 runs 12 residues. CDR3 sequence: CAIKEGGDTQYF. CDR3 nucleotides: TGTGCCATCAAAGAAGGGGGAGATACGCAGTATTTT.

This clonotype has only a few counts. The chain uses TRBV12-5 and TRBJ2-7, with D perhaps assigned TRBD1 or TRBD2 (5 bases each). CDR1 is LGHNT and CDR2 is FRNRAP in the germline V gene. Trimming removed 7 bases from V and 6 bases from J, with 16 bases in between. The CDR3 is 13 amino acids. The CDR3 reads CASARDQASEQYF. The CDR3 nucleotides are TGTGCTAGTGCCAGGGACCAAGCGAGCGAGCAGTACTTC.